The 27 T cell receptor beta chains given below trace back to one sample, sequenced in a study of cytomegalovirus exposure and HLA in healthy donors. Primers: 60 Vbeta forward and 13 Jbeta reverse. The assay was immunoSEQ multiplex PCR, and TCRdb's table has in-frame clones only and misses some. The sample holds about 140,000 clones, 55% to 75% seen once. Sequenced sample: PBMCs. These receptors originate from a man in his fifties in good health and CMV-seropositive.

CDR3 sequence: CASSRTGMNTEAFF. DNA for the CDR3: TGTGCCAGCAGTCGGACAGGGATGAACACTGAAGCTTTCTTT. V is TRBV27 and J is TRBJ1-1; 8 bases are a match to TRBD1. Looked up from germline, CDR1 is MNHEY and CDR2 is SMNVEV (reference sequence). The CDR3 has 14 residues. With 5 bases clipped from V and 0 bases from J, the junction kept 2 bases outside the gene matches.

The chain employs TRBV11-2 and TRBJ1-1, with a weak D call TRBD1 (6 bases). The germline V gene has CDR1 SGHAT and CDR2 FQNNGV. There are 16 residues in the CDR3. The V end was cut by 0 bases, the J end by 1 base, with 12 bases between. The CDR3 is CASSLEGAGWNTEAFF. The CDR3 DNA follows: TGTGCCAGCAGCTTAGAGGGGGCAGGGTGGAACACTGAAGCTTTCTTT.

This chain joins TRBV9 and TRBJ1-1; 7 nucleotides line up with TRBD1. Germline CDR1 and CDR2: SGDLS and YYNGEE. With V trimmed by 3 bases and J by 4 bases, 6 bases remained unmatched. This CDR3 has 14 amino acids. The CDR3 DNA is TGTGCCAGCAGCGGGGACAGAGGGGGCACTGAAGCTTTCTTT. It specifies CASSGDRGGTEAFF.

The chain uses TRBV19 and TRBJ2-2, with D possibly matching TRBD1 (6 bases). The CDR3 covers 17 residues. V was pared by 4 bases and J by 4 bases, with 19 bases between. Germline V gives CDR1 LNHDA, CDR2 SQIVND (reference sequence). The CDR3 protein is CASSRPGTRSFTGELFF. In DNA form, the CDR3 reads TGTGCCAGTAGTAGACCCGGGACACGATCATTCACCGGGGAGCTGTTTTTT. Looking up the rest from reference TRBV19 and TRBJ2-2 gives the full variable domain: DGGITQSPKYLFRKEGQNVTLSCEQNLNHDAMYWYRQDPGQGLRLIYYSQIVNDFQKGDIAEGYSVSREKKESFPLTVTSAQKNPTAFYLCASSRPGTRSFTGELFFGEGSRLTVL.

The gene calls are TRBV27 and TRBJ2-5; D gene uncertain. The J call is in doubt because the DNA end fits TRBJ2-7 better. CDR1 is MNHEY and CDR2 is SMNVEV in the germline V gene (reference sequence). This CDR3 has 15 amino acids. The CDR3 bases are TGTGCCAGCAGTTTATCGGGCAGGTTCCCCTACGAGCAGTACTTC. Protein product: CASSLSGRFPYEQYF.

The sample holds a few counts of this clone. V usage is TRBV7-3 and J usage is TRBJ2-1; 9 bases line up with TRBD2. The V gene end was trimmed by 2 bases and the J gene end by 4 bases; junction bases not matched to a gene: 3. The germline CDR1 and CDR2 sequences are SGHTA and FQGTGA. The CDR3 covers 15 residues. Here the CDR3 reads CASSLGLAGYNEQFF. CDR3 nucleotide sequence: TGTGCCAGCAGCTTAGGGCTAGCGGGATACAATGAGCAGTTCTTC.

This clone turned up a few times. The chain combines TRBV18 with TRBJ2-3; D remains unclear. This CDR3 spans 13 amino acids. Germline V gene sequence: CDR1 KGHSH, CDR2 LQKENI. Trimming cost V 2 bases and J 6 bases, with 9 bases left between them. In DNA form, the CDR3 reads TGTGCCAGCTCACCAAACCCCGGGGATACGCAGTATTTT. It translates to CASSPNPGDTQYF.

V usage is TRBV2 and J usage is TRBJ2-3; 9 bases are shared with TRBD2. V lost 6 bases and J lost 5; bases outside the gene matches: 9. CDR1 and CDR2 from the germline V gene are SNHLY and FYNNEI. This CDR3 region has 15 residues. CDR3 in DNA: TGTGCCAGCAGCGGGCGGGGGGGCCTGGGAGATACGCAGTATTTT. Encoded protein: CASSGRGGLGDTQYF. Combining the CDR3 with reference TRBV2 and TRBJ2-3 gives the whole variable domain EPEVTQTPSHQVTQMGQEVILRCVPISNHLYFYWYRQILGQKVEFLVSFYNNEISEKSEIFDDQFSVERPDGSNFTLKIRSTKLEDSAMYFCASSGRGGLGDTQYFGPGTRLTVL.

CDR3 protein: CASSLLRGDTQYF. The CDR3 nucleotides are TGTGCCAGCAGCTTGCTAAGAGGAGATACGCAGTATTTT. The V gene is TRBV7-2, the J gene TRBJ2-3; the D is unclear. Germline CDR1 and CDR2: SGHTA and FQGNSA. Trimming cost V 3 bases and J 5 bases, with 9 bases left between them. This CDR3 has 13 residues.

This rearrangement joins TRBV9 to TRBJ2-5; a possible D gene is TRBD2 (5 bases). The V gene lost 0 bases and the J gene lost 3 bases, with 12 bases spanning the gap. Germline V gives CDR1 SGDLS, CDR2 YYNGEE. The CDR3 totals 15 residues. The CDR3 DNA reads TGTGCCAGCAGCGTAGCTCGGGGAGCAAAAGAGACCCAGTACTTC. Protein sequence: CASSVARGAKETQYF.

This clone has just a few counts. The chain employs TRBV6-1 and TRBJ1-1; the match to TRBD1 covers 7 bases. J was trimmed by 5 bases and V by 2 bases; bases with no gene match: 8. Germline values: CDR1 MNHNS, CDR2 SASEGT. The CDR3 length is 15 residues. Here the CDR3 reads CASSEWDRSGTEAFF. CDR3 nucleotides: TGTGCCAGCAGTGAATGGGACAGATCGGGGACTGAAGCTTTCTTT.

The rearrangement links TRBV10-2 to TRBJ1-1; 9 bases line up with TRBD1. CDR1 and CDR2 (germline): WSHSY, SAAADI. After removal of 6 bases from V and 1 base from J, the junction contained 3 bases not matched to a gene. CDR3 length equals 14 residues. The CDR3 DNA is TGCGCCAGCAGGACAGGGGGGTCGAACACTGAAGCTTTCTTT. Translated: CASRTGGSNTEAFF.

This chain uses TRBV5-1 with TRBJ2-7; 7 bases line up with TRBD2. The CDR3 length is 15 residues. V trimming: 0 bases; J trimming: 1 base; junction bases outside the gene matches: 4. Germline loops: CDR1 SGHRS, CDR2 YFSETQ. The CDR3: CASSLGGGGSYEQYF. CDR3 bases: TGCGCCAGCAGCTTGGGTGGGGGAGGGTCCTACGAGCAGTACTTC.

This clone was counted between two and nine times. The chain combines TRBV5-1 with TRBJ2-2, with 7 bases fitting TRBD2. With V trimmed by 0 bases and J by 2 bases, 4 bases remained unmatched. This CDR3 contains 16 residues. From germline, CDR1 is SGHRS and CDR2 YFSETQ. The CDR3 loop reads CASSLGASGNTGELFF. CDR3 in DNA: TGCGCCAGCAGCTTGGGGGCTAGCGGAAACACCGGGGAGCTGTTTTTT.

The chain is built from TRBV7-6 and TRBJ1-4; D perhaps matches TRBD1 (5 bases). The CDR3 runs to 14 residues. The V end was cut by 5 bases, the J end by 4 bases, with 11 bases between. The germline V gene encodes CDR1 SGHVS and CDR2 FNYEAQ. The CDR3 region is CASSIDSYNEKLFF. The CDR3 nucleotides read TGTGCCAGCAGCATCGACAGCTATAATGAAAAACTGTTTTTT.

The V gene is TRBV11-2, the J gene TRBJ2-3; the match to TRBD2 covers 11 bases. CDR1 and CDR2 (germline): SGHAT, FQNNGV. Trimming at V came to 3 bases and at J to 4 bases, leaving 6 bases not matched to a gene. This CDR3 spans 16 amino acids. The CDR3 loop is CASSFTSGSLADTQYF. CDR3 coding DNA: TGTGCCAGCAGCTTCACTAGCGGGAGTTTGGCAGATACGCAGTATTTT. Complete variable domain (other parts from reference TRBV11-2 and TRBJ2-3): EAGVAQSPRYKIIEKRQSVAFWCNPISGHATLYWYQQILGQGPKLLIQFQNNGVVDDSQLPKDRFSAERLKGVDSTLKIQPAKLEDSAVYLCASSFTSGSLADTQYFGPGTRLTVL.

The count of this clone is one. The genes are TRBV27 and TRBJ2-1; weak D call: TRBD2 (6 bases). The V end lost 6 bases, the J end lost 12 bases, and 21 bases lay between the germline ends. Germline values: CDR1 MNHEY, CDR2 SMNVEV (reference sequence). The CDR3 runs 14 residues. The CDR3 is CASSPRTMESGQFF. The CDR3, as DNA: TGTGCCAGCAGCCCTCGGACTATGGAATCCGGGCAGTTCTTC.

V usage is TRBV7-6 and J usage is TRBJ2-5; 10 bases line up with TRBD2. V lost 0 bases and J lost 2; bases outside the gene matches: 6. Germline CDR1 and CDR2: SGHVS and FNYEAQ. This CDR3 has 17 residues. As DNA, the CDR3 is TGTGCCAGCAGCTTAGCAGTAGCGGGGGGCCAACAAGAGACCCAGTACTTC. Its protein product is CASSLAVAGGQQETQYF.

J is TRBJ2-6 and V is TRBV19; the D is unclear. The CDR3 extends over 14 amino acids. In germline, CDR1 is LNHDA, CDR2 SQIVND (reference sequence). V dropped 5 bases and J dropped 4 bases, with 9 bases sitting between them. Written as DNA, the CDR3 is TGTGCCAGTAGTTTCGACTCCGGGGCCAACGTCCTGACTTTC. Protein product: CASSFDSGANVLTF.

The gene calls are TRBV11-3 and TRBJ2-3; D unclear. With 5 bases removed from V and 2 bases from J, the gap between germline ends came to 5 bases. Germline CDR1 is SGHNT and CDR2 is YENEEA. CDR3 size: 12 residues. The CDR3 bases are TGTGCCAGCAGCCCACACACAGATACGCAGTATTTT. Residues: CASSPHTDTQYF.

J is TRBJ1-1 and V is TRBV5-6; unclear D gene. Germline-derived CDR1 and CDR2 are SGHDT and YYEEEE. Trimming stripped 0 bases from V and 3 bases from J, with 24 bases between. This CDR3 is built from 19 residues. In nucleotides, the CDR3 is TGTGCCAGCAGCTTGGTGGCGGGTCCTTTCAGGTATGAGGACACTGAAGCTTTCTTT. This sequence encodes CASSLVAGPFRYEDTEAFF.

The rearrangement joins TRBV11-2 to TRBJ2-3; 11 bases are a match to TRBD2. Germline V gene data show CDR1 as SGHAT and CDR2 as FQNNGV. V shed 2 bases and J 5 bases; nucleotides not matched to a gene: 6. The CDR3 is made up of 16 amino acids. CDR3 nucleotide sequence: TGTGCCAGCAGCTTAAGTAGCGGGGGGGCCTTAGATACGCAGTATTTT. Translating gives CASSLSSGGALDTQYF.

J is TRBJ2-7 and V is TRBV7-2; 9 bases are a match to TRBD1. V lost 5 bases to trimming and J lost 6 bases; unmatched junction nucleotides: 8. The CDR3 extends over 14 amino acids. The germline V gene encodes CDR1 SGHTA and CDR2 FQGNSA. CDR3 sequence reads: CASSQDRGVREQYF. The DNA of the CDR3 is TGTGCCAGCAGCCAGGACAGGGGAGTTCGCGAGCAGTACTTC.

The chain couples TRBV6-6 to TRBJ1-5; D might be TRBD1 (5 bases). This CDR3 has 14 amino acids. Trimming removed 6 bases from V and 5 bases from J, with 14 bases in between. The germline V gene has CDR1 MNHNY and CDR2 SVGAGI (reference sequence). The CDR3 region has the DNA TGTGCCAGCAGCCCCAGGGCAGGGTATCAGCCCCAGCATTTT. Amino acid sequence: CASSPRAGYQPQHF.

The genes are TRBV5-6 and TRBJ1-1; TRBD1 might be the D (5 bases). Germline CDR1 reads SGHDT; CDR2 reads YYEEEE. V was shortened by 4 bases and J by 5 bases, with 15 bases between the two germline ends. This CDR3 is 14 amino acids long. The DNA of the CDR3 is TGTGCCAGCAGCAGCCACCCGGAGGGGACTGAAGCTTTCTTT. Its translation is CASSSHPEGTEAFF. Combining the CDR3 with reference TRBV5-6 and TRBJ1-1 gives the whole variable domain DAGVTQSPTHLIKTRGQQVTLRCSPKSGHDTVSWYQQALGQGPQFIFQYYEEEERQRGNFPDRFSGHQFPNYSSELNVNALLLGDSALYLCASSSHPEGTEAFFGQGTRLTVV.

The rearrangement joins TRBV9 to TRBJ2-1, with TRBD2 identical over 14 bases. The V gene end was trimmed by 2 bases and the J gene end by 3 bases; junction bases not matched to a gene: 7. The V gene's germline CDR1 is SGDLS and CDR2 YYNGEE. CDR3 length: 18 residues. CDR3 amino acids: CASSVTSGRGRGYNEQFF. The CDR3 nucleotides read TGTGCCAGCAGCGTGACTAGCGGGAGGGGAAGGGGCTACAATGAGCAGTTCTTC.

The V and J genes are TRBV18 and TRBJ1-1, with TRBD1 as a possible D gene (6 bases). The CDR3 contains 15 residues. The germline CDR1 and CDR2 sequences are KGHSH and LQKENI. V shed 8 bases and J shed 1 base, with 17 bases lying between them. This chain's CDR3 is CASQGGGARNTEAFF. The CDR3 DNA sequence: TGTGCCAGCCAGGGCGGGGGCGCGAGGAACACTGAAGCTTTCTTT.